This TCR beta chain emerged from a study of technical replicates of blood from a few donors. V was cut by 0 bases and J by 2 bases, with 6 bases left in between. There are 14 residues in the CDR3. The germline CDR1 and CDR2 sequences are SGHRS and YFSETQ. The protocol was immunoSEQ multiplex PCR, while the TCRdb copy is restricted to in-frame clones and leaves out a portion. The repertoire consists of approximately 100,000 clones, with approximately 94% occurring once and the leading ten covering less than 0.25%. This chain joins TRBV5-1 and TRBJ1-5; D unclear. The receptor was derived from a human donor in good health. Material: T cells isolated from PBMCs. Here the CDR3 reads CASSLESGNQPQHF. The CDR3, as DNA: TGCGCCAGCAGCTTGGAGTCAGGCAATCAGCCCCAGCATTTT.